Listed below are T cell receptor beta chains from one sample, sequenced in a study of beta chain features in type 1 diabetes. The table came from immunoSEQ multiplex PCR; TCRdb's copy has only in-frame clones and leaves some out. The sample holds some 300,000 clones, 8% seen once. The sample was central memory CD4+ T cells from blood. These TCRs come from a woman between 18 and 29 years old in good health. The CDR3 runs from the conserved cysteine through the conserved F or W. Each record gives: J gene, V gene, clone size, D gene, CDR3 DNA, CDR3 protein. D genes are given only for firm matches. Size values are once, few and many counts, or a class for expanded clones, and some rows have none.

>TRBJ2-5|TRBV30|few|TRBD2
TGTGCCTGGAGGGTAGCGGGGGGCCAAGAGACCCAGTACTTC
CAWRVAGGQETQYF
>TRBJ2-3|TRBV18|few|-
TGTGCCAGCTCCGAGTTACCTGGGATACCCACAGATACGCAGTATTTT
CASSELPGIPTDTQYF
>TRBJ1-1|TRBV7-2|few|-
TGTGCCAGCAGCCACTCGATTGCCCTAGACACTGAAGCTTTCTTT
CASSHSIALDTEAFF
>TRBJ2-1|TRBV5-1|few|-
TGCGCCAGCAGCTTGGTCCAGGGTAATGAGCAGTTCTTC
CASSLVQGNEQFF
>TRBJ2-3|TRBV5-1|few|TRBD1
TGCGCCAGCAGCTTACAGGGGGCTGCAACAGATACGCAGTATTTT
CASSLQGAATDTQYF
>TRBJ2-1|TRBV11-3|-|TRBD2
TGTGCCAGCAGCGCGACTAGCGGGAGCATTGAGCAGTTCTTC
CASSATSGSIEQFF
>TRBJ1-4|TRBV7-9|-|TRBD1
TGTGCCAGCAGCCAGGGACAGCTTGAAAAACTGTTTTTT
CASSQGQLEKLFF
>TRBJ2-2|TRBV4-1|-|TRBD2
TGCGCCAGCAGCCGGGACTACCACAGGACCGGGGAGCTGTTTTTT
CASSRDYHRTGELFF
>TRBJ1-2|TRBV6-6|few|-
TGTGCCAGCAGTCCCCCGGAGAACTATGGCTACACCTTC
CASSPPENYGYTF
>TRBJ2-7|TRBV18|-|TRBD2
TGTGCCAGCTCACCCCGGACGGCCAACAGTCCCCTAGCGGGCACCTACGAGCAGTACTTC
CASSPRTANSPLAGTYEQYF
>TRBJ2-4|TRBV4-2|many|-
TGTGCCAGCAGCCAAGATCTTTCGAGTTCGGGAAACATTCAGTACTTC
CASSQDLSSSGNIQYF
>TRBJ1-2|TRBV7-2|many|-
TGTGCCAGCAGCTGGGACCGGGACACCTCATATGGCTACACCTTC
CASSWDRDTSYGYTF
>TRBJ1-3|TRBV7-9|many|-
TGTGCCAGCAGCTTAGCCCCGGTAGCTGGAAACACCATATATTTT
CASSLAPVAGNTIYF